The 15 T cell receptor beta chains presented below share a single source sample, sequenced in a study of T cell repertoires in cytomegalovirus infection. TCRdb reprocessed the reads with MiXCR, giving one entry per CDR3 protein. The data show about 920,000 distinct CDR3 sequences, approximately 32% seen once. Their cognate antigens are unknown. The sample was cultured CD8+ T cells from PBMCs, taken from culture after CMV antigen stimulation. Receptors were obtained from a human donor in good health (CMV status not recorded). Some clones in this sample may be carry-over from other donors' samples.

This clonotype was seen a handful of times. The CDR3 sequence is CASILPLVLGQETQYF. The CDR3 region has the DNA TGTGCCAGCATCCTCCCTTTGGTGCTAGGACAAGAGACCCAGTACTTC. V gene TRBV5-8 combines with J gene TRBJ2-5; no firm D call. Deletions cut 6 bases from V and 2 bases from J, with 20 bases between. The CDR3 runs 16 residues. Per germline, CDR1 SGHTS and CDR2 YDEGEE.

This clonotype has a count of ten or more. This sequence joins TRBV7-2 and TRBJ2-2, with TRBD1 identical over 11 bases. Trimming took 3 bases from V and 4 from J; bases not matched to a gene: 7. There are 17 residues in the CDR3. Per the germline V gene, CDR1 is SGHTA and CDR2 is FQGNSA. The CDR3 DNA sequence: TGTGCCAGCAGCTTCCCCAGGGGGACAGGGGGCACCGGGGAGCTGTTTTTT. This sequence encodes CASSFPRGTGGTGELFF.

The V call is TRBV9, the J call TRBJ2-6; 9 bases fit TRBD1. V dropped 3 bases and J dropped 7; count of bases not matched to a gene: 11. Per germline, CDR1 SGDLS and CDR2 YYNGEE. The length of the CDR3 is 17 residues. The CDR3 protein is CASSASGTGSPANVLTF. The CDR3 DNA reads as TGTGCCAGCAGCGCCTCCGGGACAGGGTCTCCCGCCAACGTCCTGACTTTC.

This rearrangement joins TRBV4-1 to TRBJ2-7, with 8 bases matching TRBD2. The trim removed 4 bases at V and 0 bases at J, leaving 5 bases unmatched. The CDR3 contains 15 residues. Germline CDR1 and CDR2: MGHRA and YSYEKL. In DNA, the CDR3 is TGCGCCAGCAGCCCGGGGGCGGGGGGCTCCTACGAGCAGTACTTC. This translates into CASSPGAGGSYEQYF.

This clonotype has ten or more counts. The chain links TRBV7-9 to TRBJ2-2, with D maybe TRBD1 (6 bases). Germline lookup yields CDR1 SEHNR and CDR2 FQNEAQ (reference sequence). Trimming shortened V by 5 bases and J by 1 base, and 11 bases separated the two germline ends. This CDR3 region has 15 residues. The CDR3 loop reads CASSPGHLNTGELFF. CDR3 sequence (DNA): TGTGCCAGCAGCCCGGGACACCTGAACACCGGGGAGCTGTTTTTT.

This sequence joins TRBV4-1 and TRBJ1-2, with D tentatively TRBD1 (5 bases). This CDR3 comprises 13 residues. Trimming took off 4 bases at V and 6 bases at J, with 12 bases between the two ends. Germline CDR1 MGHRA, CDR2 YSYEKL. The CDR3 region is CASSRGTGDGYTF. The CDR3 DNA reads TGCGCCAGCAGCCGCGGAACGGGGGATGGCTACACCTTC.

This clonotype has only one observation. V gene TRBV7-3 combines with J gene TRBJ2-6; D call uncertain. From germline, CDR1 is SGHTA and CDR2 FQGTGA. V lost 3 bases and J lost 4, with 10 bases in between. The CDR3 runs to 15 residues. CDR3 sequence (DNA): TGTGCCAGCAGCTTTGGAGTCCCCGGGGCCAACGTCCTGACTTTC. This gives the protein CASSFGVPGANVLTF.

In this sample, this clonotype turned up a few times. The chain couples TRBV29-1 to TRBJ2-6; 7 bases align to TRBD2. Germline V CDR1 and CDR2: SQVTM, ANQGSEA. The junction had 2 bases not matched to a gene; V was cut back by 1 base and J by 2 bases. The CDR3 covers 15 residues. The CDR3 DNA is TGCAGCGTTGAAGGGGGGGGTACTGGGGCCAACGTCCTGACTTTC. This translates into CSVEGGGTGANVLTF. The full variable domain, its missing parts supplied by reference TRBV29-1 and TRBJ2-6, is SAVISQKPSRDICQRGTSLTIQCQVDSQVTMMFWYRQQPGQSLTLIATANQGSEATYESGFVIDKFPISRPNLTFSTLTVSNMSPEDSSIYLCSVEGGGTGANVLTFGAGSRLTVL.

The chain links TRBV29-1 to TRBJ2-2; perhaps TRBD2 as D (5 bases). Germline CDR1 SQVTM, CDR2 ANQGSEA. Trimming stripped 6 bases from V and 5 bases from J, with 10 bases between. The CDR3 contains 12 residues. Written as DNA, the CDR3 is TGCAGCGTCACTAGGCGGACCGGGGAGCTGTTTTTT. As protein: CSVTRRTGELFF.

V is TRBV28 and J is TRBJ2-5; 9 nucleotides align to TRBD1. The CDR3 extends over 15 amino acids. V shed 4 bases and J 6 bases; nucleotides not matched to a gene: 9. The V gene's germline CDR1 is MDHEN and CDR2 SYDVKM. The CDR3 nucleotides are TGTGCCAGCAGTTACAGGGGGCGAGGAGACCAGACCCAGTACTTC. Translation gives CASSYRGRGDQTQYF.

This clonotype was found many times. The rearrangement joins TRBV7-8 to TRBJ2-5; D is ambiguous. V lost 5 bases to trimming and J lost 2 bases, with 24 bases between them. Germline CDR1 and CDR2: SGHVS and FQNEAQ. This CDR3 spans 18 amino acids. The chain's CDR3 is CASSLRRPRLQLQETQYF. DNA of the CDR3: TGTGCCAGCAGCCTCCGTCGGCCCCGGTTGCAATTACAAGAGACCCAGTACTTC.

Details on this clonotype: A junction boundary mismatches the germline segment, possibly from a read error. The gene calls are TRBV7-9 and TRBJ1-5, with D maybe TRBD1 (6 bases). The CDR3 loop spans 15 amino acids. The germline gives CDR1 SEHNR, CDR2 FQNEAQ (reference sequence). The CDR3 nucleotides are TGTGTCAGCAAGAGAGAGAAGGGGGGCAATCAGCCCCAGCATTTT. This encodes CVSKREKGGNQPQHF.

This sequence joins TRBV12-3 or TRBV12-4 and TRBJ2-1; D possibly corresponds to TRBD2 (5 bases). There are 14 residues in the CDR3. Trimming stripped 3 bases from V and 5 bases from J, with 11 bases between. CDR3: CASSFGGPHNEQFF. For the CDR3, the DNA is TGTGCCAGCAGTTTTGGCGGGCCGCACAATGAGCAGTTCTTC.

This clonotype was seen many times. The chain recombines TRBV7-9 with TRBJ2-1; D remains ambiguous. The germline CDR1 and CDR2 sequences are SEHNR and FQNEAQ (reference sequence). The CDR3 totals 12 residues. The V end lost 4 bases, the J end lost 8 bases, and 9 bases lay between the germline ends. The CDR3, as DNA: TGTGCCAGCAGCTCTAGTGGTTATGAGCAGTTCTTC. Translated: CASSSSGYEQFF.

This clonotype was observed many times. The chain combines TRBV10-3 with TRBJ2-1; D is unresolved. CDR3 length: 15 amino acids. Germline CDR1 is ENHRY and CDR2 is SYGVKD. Trimming removed 6 bases at V and 0 bases at J, with 12 bases between. The CDR3 spells CAISLRVSSYNEQFF. CDR3 coding DNA: TGTGCCATCAGCCTACGGGTAAGCTCCTACAATGAGCAGTTCTTC.